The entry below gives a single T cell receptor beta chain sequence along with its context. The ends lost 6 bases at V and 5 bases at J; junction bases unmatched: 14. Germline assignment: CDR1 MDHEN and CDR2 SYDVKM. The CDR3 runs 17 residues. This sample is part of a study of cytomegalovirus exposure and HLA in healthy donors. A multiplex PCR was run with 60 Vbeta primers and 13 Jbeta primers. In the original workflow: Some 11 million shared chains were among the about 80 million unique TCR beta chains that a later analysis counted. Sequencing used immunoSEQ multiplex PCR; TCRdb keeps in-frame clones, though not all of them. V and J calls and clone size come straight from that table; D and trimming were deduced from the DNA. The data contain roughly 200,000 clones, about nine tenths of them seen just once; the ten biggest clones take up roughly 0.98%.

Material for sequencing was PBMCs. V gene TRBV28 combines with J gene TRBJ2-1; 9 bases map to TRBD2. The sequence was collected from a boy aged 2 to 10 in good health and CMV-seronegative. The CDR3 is CASSPPRVAGAHNEQFF. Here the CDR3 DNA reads TGTGCCAGCAGCCCCCCCCGGGTAGCGGGAGCCCACAATGAGCAGTTCTTC.